A single sample is the source of the 32 T cell receptor beta chains below, sequenced in a study of control samples from healthy donors and cancer patients. Clones were read by immunoSEQ multiplex PCR, and TCRdb kept only the in-frame ones, dropping some. The table records 140,000 to 150,000 clones, 80% to 95% of them present only once. The sequenced sample consisted of blood. These TCRs come from a man between 18 and 35 years old in good health.

The chain carries TRBV2 and TRBJ1-3, with 8 bases that match TRBD1. The germline V gene encodes CDR1 SNHLY and CDR2 FYNNEI. The CDR3 spans 14 residues. V shed 11 bases, J shed 2 bases, and the junction held 8 bases outside the gene matches. Written as DNA, the CDR3 is TGTGCCGACCATCCGACAGGGGCTGGAAACACCATATATTTT. Encoded protein: CADHPTGAGNTIYF.

This clone has only one observation. The rearrangement links TRBV7-2 to TRBJ1-2, with D perhaps TRBD1 (6 bases). The V and J ends lost 2 bases and 0 bases respectively, with 10 bases between them. Germline-derived CDR1 and CDR2 are SGHTA and FQGNSA. The CDR3 loop spans 15 amino acids. Here the CDR3 DNA reads TGTGCCAGCAGCTTATTGGACAGCCCTAACTATGGCTACACCTTC. The encoded protein is CASSLLDSPNYGYTF.

This chain links TRBV11-2 with TRBJ1-6; 9 bases line up with TRBD1. Trimming took 4 bases from V and 11 from J; bases not matched to a gene: 6. Germline CDR1 and CDR2: SGHAT and FQNNGV. The CDR3 contains 14 residues. CDR3 sequence (DNA): TGTGCCAGCAGCTCAGGGACAGGGAAGGCACCCCTCCACTTT. Translation gives CASSSGTGKAPLHF.

This sequence joins TRBV18 and TRBJ2-7, with 9 bases lining up with TRBD1. Germline values: CDR1 KGHSH, CDR2 LQKENI. J gave up 1 base and V 4 bases, and 8 bases lay outside the gene matches. The CDR3 consists of 16 residues. This CDR3 is CASSLVTGGRSYEQYF. The CDR3 nucleotides are TGTGCCAGCTCACTTGTGACAGGGGGTAGGTCCTACGAGCAGTACTTC.

The J gene is TRBJ2-1, the V gene TRBV5-1; TRBD2 matches at 12 bases. The CDR3 loop spans 16 amino acids. V shed 3 bases and J 6 bases; nucleotides not matched to a gene: 7. Per the germline V gene, CDR1 is SGHRS and CDR2 is YFSETQ. The CDR3 sequence: CASSSYLAGGLNEQFF. The CDR3, as DNA: TGCGCCAGCAGCTCTTATCTAGCGGGGGGGCTCAATGAGCAGTTCTTC.

The CDR3 bases are TGTGCCAGCAGCCCTGGGACAGGTTCCACTGAAGCTTTCTTT. As protein: CASSPGTGSTEAFF. J is TRBJ1-1 and V is TRBV7-6; 8 bases match TRBD1. The CDR3 consists of 14 residues. After removal of 5 bases from V and 4 bases from J, the junction contained 6 bases not matched to a gene. CDR1 and CDR2 from the germline V gene are SGHVS and FNYEAQ.

The count of this clone is one. The genes are TRBV3-1 (or the pseudogene TRBV3-2) and TRBJ2-4; 8 nucleotides align to TRBD1. Germline CDR1 LGHDT, CDR2 YNNKEL (reference sequence). With V trimmed by 2 bases and J by 2 bases, 8 bases remained unmatched. The CDR3 sequence is 17 residues long. CDR3 coding DNA: TGTGCCAGCAGCCAACCCGGACAGGGAAGTTCCAAAAACATTCAGTACTTC. This sequence encodes CASSQPGQGSSKNIQYF.

This sequence joins TRBV28 and TRBJ2-3, with 8 bases fitting TRBD1. V lost 1 base to trimming and J lost 6 bases; unmatched junction nucleotides: 12. Germline CDR1 is MDHEN and CDR2 is SYDVKM. The CDR3 is made up of 17 amino acids. The CDR3 reads CASSLLLRDRTADTQYF. CDR3 sequence (DNA): TGTGCCAGCAGTTTATTGCTGAGGGACAGGACGGCGGATACGCAGTATTTT.

The chain carries TRBV4-2 and TRBJ2-3; TRBD2 matches 7 bases. The length of the CDR3 is 13 residues. From germline, CDR1 is LGHNA and CDR2 YNFKEQ. Trimming took 3 bases from V and 10 from J; bases not matched to a gene: 7. The DNA of the CDR3 is TGTGCCAGCAGCCAGGGGAGGGGACTTGCGCAGTATTTT. It yields the protein CASSQGRGLAQYF.

V usage is TRBV12-3 or TRBV12-4 and J usage is TRBJ1-5; no reliable D call. Trimming pared 3 bases from V and 3 bases from J, leaving 6 bases between. This CDR3 comprises 13 residues. CDR3 amino acids: CASSFSINQPQHF. The DNA of the CDR3 is TGTGCCAGCAGTTTTTCGATCAATCAGCCCCAGCATTTT.

The chain recombines TRBV5-1 with TRBJ2-1; no reliable D call. Germline CDR1 is SGHRS and CDR2 is YFSETQ. CDR3 length: 11 residues. The ends were cut back, 4 bases at V and 7 bases at J, with 6 bases in the middle. The CDR3 DNA reads TGCGCCAGCAGCGAGCAAAATGAGCAGTTCTTC. It codes for CASSEQNEQFF. Combining the CDR3 with reference TRBV5-1 and TRBJ2-1 gives the whole variable domain KAGVTQTPRYLIKTRGQQVTLSCSPISGHRSVSWYQQTPGQGLQFLFEYFSETQRNKGNFPGRFSGRQFSNSRSEMNVSTLELGDSALYLCASSEQNEQFFGPGTRLTVL.

The chain carries TRBV29-1 and TRBJ2-7; the match to TRBD2 covers 12 bases. Germline CDR1 and CDR2: SQVTM and ANQGSEA. Losses at the gene ends were 4 bases for V and 6 bases for J; bases not matched to a gene: 7. This CDR3 has 14 residues. CDR3 sequence reads: CSVVPSGRAPEQYF. In DNA form, the CDR3 reads TGCAGCGTTGTTCCTAGCGGGAGGGCCCCCGAGCAGTACTTC.

The genes are TRBV10-2 and TRBJ2-5, with D unclear. The CDR3 totals 15 residues. CDR1 and CDR2 (germline): WSHSY, SAAADI. The V and J ends lost 2 bases and 5 bases respectively, with 15 bases between them. CDR3 protein: CASSEHVRPQETQYF. The CDR3 coding sequence is TGCGCCAGCAGTGAGCATGTCAGACCCCAGGAGACCCAGTACTTC.

J is TRBJ1-1 and V is TRBV28, with D possibly TRBD1 on 6 matching bases. Between the trimmed V and J ends, which lost 1 base and 10 bases, there was a span of 16 bases. Looked up from germline, CDR1 is MDHEN and CDR2 is SYDVKM. The CDR3 runs 14 residues. CDR3 bases: TGTGCCAGCAGTTTATATCGGGGGGGCGCGACAGCTTTCTTT. Amino acid sequence: CASSLYRGGATAFF.

The genes are TRBV3-1 (or the pseudogene TRBV3-2) and TRBJ2-3; the match to TRBD2 covers 13 bases. CDR3 size: 18 residues. The V gene end was trimmed by 4 bases and the J gene end by 3 bases; junction bases not matched to a gene: 10. Germline values: CDR1 LGHDT, CDR2 YNNKEL (reference sequence). The CDR3 nucleotides are TGTGCCAGCAGCCTCCGGACTAGCGGGAGCTATGGGACAGATACGCAGTATTTT. It is translated as CASSLRTSGSYGTDTQYF.

The chain couples TRBV6-1 to TRBJ2-1; 8 bases map to TRBD2. The germline gives CDR1 MNHNS, CDR2 SASEGT. This CDR3 contains 14 residues. Trimming took 2 bases from V and 9 from J; bases not matched to a gene: 6. In DNA form, the CDR3 reads TGTGCCAGCAGTGAAACCCGGGAGGGTGGTGAGCAGTTCTTC. Protein sequence: CASSETREGGEQFF.

The chain carries TRBV6-6 and TRBJ1-6; no clear D. The germline V and J ends were trimmed by 5 bases and 5 bases, with 10 bases remaining between them. CDR1 and CDR2 from the germline V gene are MNHNY and SVGAGI (reference sequence). The CDR3 has 14 residues. The CDR3 DNA sequence: TGTGCCAGCAGTGGACGAAAGGATAATTCACCCCTCCACTTT. Translated: CASSGRKDNSPLHF.

The V gene is TRBV7-9, the J gene TRBJ1-3, with D perhaps matching TRBD1 (5 bases). Germline-derived CDR1 and CDR2 are SEHNR and FQNEAQ (reference sequence). The CDR3 totals 14 residues. V gave up 0 bases and J gave up 3 bases, with 6 bases separating them. The chain's CDR3 is CASSLAGVGNTIYF. The CDR3, as DNA: TGTGCCAGCAGCTTAGCAGGGGTTGGAAACACCATATATTTT.

This clone showed up just a few times. CDR3 bases: TGTGCCAGCAGCTACGGGGACGGACTGAACTATGGCTACACCTTC. It yields the protein CASSYGDGLNYGYTF. This chain links TRBV3-1 (or the pseudogene TRBV3-2) with TRBJ1-2; weak D call: TRBD1 (5 bases). The CDR3 consists of 15 residues. Germline CDR1 is LGHDT and CDR2 is YNNKEL (reference sequence). V was pared by 5 bases and J by 2 bases, with 15 bases between.

The chain uses TRBV4-3 and TRBJ2-3; 15 bases line up with TRBD2. The V and J ends lost 2 bases and 2 bases, in that order; junction bases with no gene match: 5. The CDR3 length is 18 residues. Germline loops: CDR1 LGHNA, CDR2 YSLEER. The CDR3 DNA sequence: TGCGCCAGCAGCCAAACGGGACTAGCGGGAGGTACCACAGATACGCAGTATTTT. Encoded protein: CASSQTGLAGGTTDTQYF.

This clone was seen a single time. The chain combines TRBV11-2 with TRBJ2-2, with D hard to call. The CDR3 spans 15 residues. With 2 bases removed from V and 3 bases from J, the gap between germline ends came to 10 bases. CDR1 SGHAT and CDR2 FQNNGV come from the germline V gene. The CDR3 loop is CASSLRALDTGELFF. CDR3 bases: TGTGCCAGCAGCTTAAGAGCGCTGGACACCGGGGAGCTGTTTTTT.

A few counts support this clone. V usage is TRBV3-1 (or the pseudogene TRBV3-2) and J usage is TRBJ2-7; D possibly matches TRBD1 or TRBD2 (6 bases each). The ends were cut back, 4 bases at V and 1 base at J, with 11 bases in the middle. Looked up from germline, CDR1 is LGHDT and CDR2 is YNNKEL (reference sequence). CDR3 length equals 14 residues. CDR3 in DNA: TGTGCCAGCAGCCCGGGGGCGAGGTCCTACGAGCAGTACTTC. Translating it yields CASSPGARSYEQYF.

This clone was recorded once. The chain links TRBV28 to TRBJ1-4, with D perhaps matching TRBD1 (5 bases). The CDR3 sequence is 15 residues long. The V gene lost 3 bases and the J gene lost 8 bases, with 16 bases spanning the gap. Germline loops: CDR1 MDHEN, CDR2 SYDVKM. CDR3 nucleotide sequence: TGTGCCAGCAGTTTGGACCAGACAGTACGGGAAAAACTGTTTTTT. As protein: CASSLDQTVREKLFF.

The chain has TRBV28 and TRBJ2-6; the D is unclear. CDR3 size: 16 residues. With 3 bases removed from V and 0 bases from J, the gap between germline ends came to 9 bases. CDR1 and CDR2 (germline): MDHEN, SYDVKM. Here the CDR3 reads CASSFASGSGANVLTF. CDR3 nucleotide sequence: TGTGCCAGCAGTTTTGCCTCGGGCTCTGGGGCCAACGTCCTGACTTTC.

V gene TRBV16 combines with J gene TRBJ1-1; no definite D call. The CDR3 spans 15 residues. V was trimmed by 10 bases and J by 3 bases, leaving 21 bases between them. Germline CDR1 reads KGHSY; CDR2 reads FQNENV. The CDR3 region is CATRTEGGFYTEAFF. The CDR3 region has the DNA TGTGCCACTAGGACGGAGGGAGGTTTCTACACTGAAGCTTTCTTT.

The chain links TRBV29-1 to TRBJ1-2, with D unresolved. There are 8 residues in the CDR3. Trimming cost V 3 bases and J 13 bases, with 6 bases left between them. Germline V gene lookup returns CDR1 SQVTM and CDR2 ANQGSEA. The CDR3 loop is CSVEGGTF. The CDR3 DNA follows: TGCAGCGTTGAGGGCGGCACCTTC.

This chain links TRBV7-6 with TRBJ1-1; D might be TRBD1 (6 bases). Germline CDR1 and CDR2: SGHVS and FNYEAQ. This CDR3 region has 15 residues. V lost 5 bases and J 1 base, leaving 14 bases between the germline ends. This CDR3 reads CASSAQGWRNTEAFF. CDR3 sequence (DNA): TGTGCCAGCAGCGCCCAGGGGTGGAGGAACACTGAAGCTTTCTTT. Variable domain in full (rest from reference TRBV7-6 and TRBJ1-1): GAGVSQSPRYKVTKRGQDVALRCDPISGHVSLYWYRQALGQGPEFLTYFNYEAQQDKSGLPNDRFSAERPEGSISTLTIQRTEQRDSAMYRCASSAQGWRNTEAFFGQGTRLTVV.

In this sample, this clone turned up once. V and J are TRBV27 and TRBJ2-1; possibly TRBD2 for D (5 bases). CDR3 length equals 13 residues. Germline values: CDR1 MNHEY, CDR2 SMNVEV (reference sequence). Trimming cost V 8 bases and J 2 bases, with 10 bases left between them. The CDR3 here is CASAPGTYNEQFF. The CDR3 nucleotides read TGTGCCAGCGCGCCCGGGACCTACAATGAGCAGTTCTTC.

J is TRBJ2-1 and V is TRBV2; D uncertain. Germline V gene lookup returns CDR1 SNHLY and CDR2 FYNNEI. The CDR3 loop spans 16 amino acids. The V end was cut by 2 bases, the J end by 1 base, with 12 bases between. The CDR3 sequence: CASSEQWLPSYNEQFF. Here the CDR3 DNA reads TGTGCCAGCAGTGAACAATGGCTCCCTTCCTACAATGAGCAGTTCTTC.

The chain recombines TRBV27 with TRBJ1-2; D remains unclear. The V gene lost 1 base and the J gene lost 5 bases, with 11 bases spanning the gap. The CDR3 totals 14 residues. Germline V gene lookup returns CDR1 MNHEY and CDR2 SMNVEV (reference sequence). This CDR3 reads CASSLYPDSYGYTF. Written as DNA, the CDR3 is TGTGCCAGCAGTTTATATCCAGATTCTTATGGCTACACCTTC.

The V and J genes are TRBV13 and TRBJ1-5; D is unresolved. The CDR3 covers 14 residues. Germline CDR1 and CDR2: PRHDT and FYEKMQ (reference sequence). V was shortened by 3 bases and J by 2 bases, with 8 bases between the two germline ends. The CDR3 DNA reads TGTGCCAGCAGCTTTTCTTCAGGCAATCAGCCCCAGCATTTT. This translates into CASSFSSGNQPQHF.

This rearrangement joins TRBV5-4 to TRBJ2-1, with D possibly matching TRBD2 (6 bases). V was clipped by 2 bases and J by 5 bases, with 14 bases between them. Germline-derived CDR1 and CDR2 are SGHNT and YYREEE (reference sequence). The CDR3 is 15 amino acids. The chain's CDR3 is CASSLLAPTNNEQFF. The CDR3 region has the DNA TGTGCCAGCAGCTTACTAGCTCCTACAAACAATGAGCAGTTCTTC.